This TCR beta chain derives from a study of blood T cell repertoires in COVID-19. Study context: The study drew acute and convalescent COVID-19 samples from the United States, Italy and Spain. PBMCs, B-cell-depleted T cells, or T cells were the source of the cDNA or gDNA that made up the material.

In the authors' workflow: Scientists estimated how many nucleated cells there were by amplifying reference gene primers. Only in-frame clones appear in the TCRdb table, and some are missing; sequencing was by immunoSEQ multiplex PCR. The V and J calls and clone size are taken from that table; D and trimming were inferred from the DNA. The data hold 130,000 or so clones, with approximately 90% observed a single time. The clonotype comes from a human donor in a cohort sampled during active COVID-19. Input material: peripheral blood.

The CDR3 loop reads CASSYDNSYNEQFF. As DNA, the CDR3 is TGTGCCAGCAGTTACGACAACTCCTACAATGAGCAGTTCTTC. This rearrangement joins TRBV6-2 or TRBV6-3 to TRBJ2-1; D unclear. V gave up 2 bases and J gave up 0 bases, with 5 bases separating them. This CDR3 region has 14 residues. Germline lookup yields CDR1 MNHEY and CDR2 SVGEGT.